Reported below is one T cell receptor beta chain. Germline CDR1 SGHAT, CDR2 FQNNGV. Between the trimmed V and J ends, which lost 5 bases and 2 bases, there was a span of 20 bases. This CDR3 region has 17 residues. The data belong to a study of beta chain features in type 1 diabetes. About the research overall: Researchers looked at approximately 110,000,000 sorted cells across all samples.

Isolated RNA was reverse transcribed in full, so expressed TCRB transcripts were sequenced. Approximately 3.6 million reads, on average, came from each naive, central memory and regulatory T cell sample. Profiled with immunoSEQ multiplex PCR; TCRdb holds only in-frame clones, not every one. The table records hundreds of thousands of clones, about 10% of them present only once. Cell sorting via CD45RO/CCR7/CD25/CD127/CD95/CD27 was performed to obtain CD4+ naive, central memory, regulatory and stem cell-like memory cells. The rearrangement uses TRBV11-2 and TRBJ2-3, with TRBD2 as a possible D gene (8 bases). The receptor's source is a woman in her 30s in good health. The specimen was naive CD4+ T cells from blood. CDR3 residues: CASSGGGSGGLTDTQYF. CDR3 DNA: TGTGCCAGCAGCGGAGGGGGCTCGGGAGGGCTCACAGATACGCAGTATTTT.